This T cell receptor beta chain was identified in a study of OX40 agonist ivuxolimab in advanced cancers. Germline V gene lookup returns CDR1 LNHDA and CDR2 SQIVND (reference sequence). V was clipped by 3 bases and J by 2 bases, with 17 bases between them. The CDR3 length is 16 residues. Sequenced by immunoSEQ multiplex PCR; TCRdb stores in-frame clones only, minus some. This repertoire shows tens of thousands of clones, over 75% found once; its top ten account for approximately 4.4%. The sequence derives from an adult with an advanced solid tumor such as melanoma, head and neck, liver or kidney cancer. The material was CD4+ or CD8+ T cells sorted from blood, obtained in a trial of the OX40 agonist ivuxolimab. J is TRBJ2-7 and V is TRBV19; possibly TRBD2 for D (6 bases). In nucleotides, the CDR3 is TGTGCCAGTAGTATTGGGGCTTCGCGGGGAACCTACGAGCAGTACTTC. This codes for CASSIGASRGTYEQYF.